Below, one T cell receptor beta chain is given with its context. As processed by the authors: Scientists estimated how many nucleated cells there were by amplifying reference gene primers. The repertoire was sequenced with immunoSEQ multiplex PCR; TCRdb's copy has only in-frame clones and lacks some. V, J and clone size were drawn from that table, and D and trimming were deduced from the DNA. Of about 88,000 clones in the sample, around 67% were seen once. This sample was included in a study of blood T cell repertoires in COVID-19. Whole-study context: Material from acute and convalescent COVID-19 was sourced from the United States, Italy and Spain. T cells, B-cell-depleted T cells, or PBMCs provided the cDNA or gDNA that served as material.

Germline CDR1 and CDR2: MNHNY and SVGAGI (reference sequence). CDR3 size: 13 residues. V lost 9 bases and J 2 bases, leaving 13 bases between the germline ends. This chain uses TRBV6-6 with TRBJ1-1, with D maybe TRBD1 (5 bases). The TCR originated in a woman aged 60-70 years in a cohort sampled during active or convalescent COVID-19. Input material: peripheral blood. The CDR3 DNA reads TGTGCCAGTCAGGACGGACAAAACACTGAAGCTTTCTTT. Protein: CASQDGQNTEAFF.